This TCR beta chain was sequenced for a study of glioma-infiltrating T cells. The study, taken as a whole, reports: CDR3 overlap between tissue and blood was very small. Non-neoplastic patients had below-expected tissue-blood divergence, while all gliomas exceeded expectation.

CDR3 length: 14 amino acids. Germline CDR1 SGHRS, CDR2 YFSETQ. Deletions cut 4 bases from V and 6 bases from J, with 15 bases between. This clonotype was observed many times. What it recognizes is unknown. Amplification of TCR alpha and beta CDR3 regions from RNA used iRepertoire nested multiplex PCR. TCRdb reprocessed the multiplex PCR reads with MiXCR, giving one entry per CDR3 protein. The data show roughly 100,000 distinct CDR3 sequences, approximately 40% seen once. The sequence was obtained from a human donor with low-grade glioma or glioblastoma, undergoing nonglioma brain surgery, or in good health (not recorded which). Material: glioma tissue, nonneoplastic brain tissue, or PBMCs (not recorded which). This chain links TRBV5-1 with TRBJ2-3; TRBD1 might be the D (6 bases). The CDR3 protein is CASSAQGLRDTQYF. CDR3 in DNA: TGCGCCAGCAGCGCCCAGGGGTTGAGGGATACGCAGTATTTT.